This note documents a single T cell receptor beta chain sequence. In its sample, this clone was seen once. Its antigen is still unknown. Per-base quality was not reported, and no clone a single base away is much larger than it. This sample is drawn from a study of cytomegalovirus exposure and HLA in healthy donors (TCRdb year 2017). General notes on the study: In an earlier analysis of 587 of the donors, 276 Gb of sequence data and some 120 million unique TCR beta sequences from 150 million to 200 million T cells were reported. All discovery cohort repertoires had been generated on a single sequencing platform. Of the 300 to 500 genotyped donors, 75% to 85% were placed in the genetic ancestry cluster associated with self-reported Caucasian donors. To predict cytomegalovirus infection status, the study combined high-throughput TCR immunosequencing, statistical association of individual TCRs with disease status, and machine learning. Because of strong linkage in the cohort, four to six DR-DQ haplotypes were treated as single units for association and clustering. Using immunosequencing, the study profiled T cell repertoires from fewer than 850 subjects and related those repertoires to cytomegalovirus serostatus. Class I and class II HLA loci were covered by the typing at four-digit resolution. On average, 235,054 unique TCR beta nucleotide sequences were sequenced per donor among some 430 genotyped donors of the cohort, with roughly 18% of those sequences being non-productive. To study patterns of TCR occurrence, a later analysis re-analyzed previously published TCR beta repertoires from 700 or so donors and added high-resolution HLA genotyping. Rather than drawing on any new phenotypic data, the later analysis identified candidate immune exposures from TCR beta sequences and the way those sequences occurred across donors. A later genetic analysis took genome-wide SNP genotypes for about 55% of the 666 donors and used that subset as a discovery cohort. An earlier analysis of some 500 of the donors used high-throughput TCR beta sequencing to judge whether each TCR beta V gene segment behaved as functional or pseudogenic. An early release covering some 640 HLA-typed donors comprised around 300 gigabases of sequencing data and approximately 80 million unique TCR sequences. Along with the roughly 700-subject first cohort, a separate validation cohort of over a hundred different subjects was used. The study aimed to test whether cataloging public T cell receptors could reveal signatures of past pathogen exposure. Typing coverage differed by locus: A, B, C, DRB1 and DQB1 were typed in roughly 620-640 donors, DQA1 in approximately 520, DPA1 in 600 to 610, and DPB1 in 400 to 480. Donor age, sex, ethnicity and CMV serostatus were compiled alongside the repertoire data. The full study reports these points: Most TCR sequences were observed very rarely across donors, whereas some public TCRs were present in many individuals. Because counts were too low, about 18 rarely observed V segments, including chromosome 9 orphons, were excluded from the earlier analysis of 587 of the donors. Some IMGT-functional V segments, including TRBV6-2 and TRBV6-3, could not be told apart with the 87-base-pair reads, so those segments were excluded. A further reported finding was that TCR beta sequences accurately predicted the HLA-A and HLA-B alleles for most subjects in the first cohort. In a later analysis, HLA-associated TCR beta chains were found to be more clonally expanded and to have lower generation probabilities than equally common non-associated chains. Strong co-occurrence of HLA alleles, especially DR and DQ, made assigning TCR associations to individual alleles difficult. An earlier analysis of approximately 530 of the donors showed that most TCR beta V segments appeared in productive rearrangements either about 87% or about 30% of the time, which broadly matched IMGT annotations. A later genetic analysis associated a missense DCLRE1C variant with V-gene and J-gene trimming of TCR beta chains, and an independent cohort replicated the association. In vitro tests confirmed that a few of the cytomegalovirus-associated TCR beta chains recognize cytomegalovirus antigens. The presence/absence analyses assumed that sequencing depth was roughly uniform across donors, and that assumption may not be true. Several of the top co-occurrence clusters appeared to be linked to parvovirus B19, influenza, CMV and Epstein-Barr virus, according to a later analysis. Compared with the 666-donor mean, donors in an Asian-associated ancestry cluster had fewer N-insertions in productive TCRs, according to a later genetic analysis. According to a later analysis, most CMV-associated TCR beta chains appeared to be HLA-restricted, and the HLA associations seemed to be driven largely by CMV exposure. In the study, approximately 160 TCR beta chains were listed as associated with cytomegalovirus. Linkage disequilibrium might explain the correlated functional status among segregating V segments, but an unknown experimental factor could not be ruled out. CMV serostatus was the only immune exposure information available for the cohort. A cluster of highly shared sequence variants was judged likely to represent a technical artifact of the sequencing pipeline. This cohort had only TCR beta chains sequenced, and the lack of alpha or paired-chain data limited which features could be detected. The authors suggested that the approach could potentially be extended to other disease states and immunological phenotypes. Because some donors lacked HLA typing at each locus, the association tests relied only on the typed subset. In a later analysis, the rate of TCR association differed among HLA loci, with DRB1 alleles having the most associated TCRs and HLA-C alleles having the fewest. The classifier was reported to diagnose cytomegalovirus status with high specificity and sensitivity in both the original cohort and the validation cohort. At a false discovery rate of 0.05, a later analysis linked around 15,000 TCR beta sequences to specific HLA alleles.

The cohort comprised approximately 700 healthy bone marrow donors. At the time of sampling, every cohort member was nominally healthy, though immune exposures that went unrecorded were likely present. The donor was CMV seronegative and was included in the group of about 350 seronegative cohort members. Every donor gave a peripheral blood sample, and the peripheral blood mononuclear cells from that sample were used for TCR beta sequencing. The Qiagen DNeasy Blood Extraction Kit was used to extract genomic DNA from the blood cell samples. Library preparation used the immunoSEQ multiplex PCR assay. A mixture of 60 forward primers for TCR Vbeta segments and 13 reverse primers for TCR Jbeta segments was used in the multiplex PCR. The CDR3 region of rearranged TCR beta genes was amplified from genomic DNA with a multiplex PCR assay. On the Illumina HiSeq System, the amplified TCR beta libraries were sequenced as 87-base-pair reads. The study's processing was this. A later analysis tallied 70 million to 100 million unique TCR beta chains across the 660 or so repertoires, and approximately 12 million of those chains were shared by two or more donors. A nearest-neighbor algorithm error-corrected the raw reads and collapsed the reads into unique sequences, merging closely related sequences to remove PCR and sequencing errors. To assign V, D and J gene segments, CDR3 sequences were aligned to IMGT reference sequences. For a sequence to be retained, at least a six-nucleotide match to both a V gene segment and a J gene segment was required. Rearrangements were classified as productive when the CDR3 lacked stop codons and remained in frame with V and J, and all other rearrangements were classified as non-productive. CDR3 was defined by IMGT convention, running from the second conserved V-encoded cysteine to the conserved J-encoded phenylalanine. In an earlier analysis of more than 550 of the donors, sequences lacking an unambiguous match to a single V gene segment were excluded. An earlier analysis of 450 to 650 of the donors called V segments functional above 56.7% productive rearrangements and segregating when the between-donor standard deviation exceeded 5%. A statistical classification framework was developed to diagnose cytomegalovirus status using the catalog of TCR beta chain sequences. In a later analysis, V and J genes were assigned by comparing TCR nucleotide sequences against IMGT/GENE-DB human TR gene sequences. The TCRdist pipeline was used in a later analysis to assign CDR3 sequences and most-parsimonious VDJ recombination scenarios. In a later analysis, every TCR beta chain was defined by the combination of its CDR3 amino acid sequence and its V-gene family, and reads without a unique V-gene family were dropped. A later analysis removed 592 highly shared, low-generation-probability nucleotide sequences to deal with suspected cross-contamination and a sequencing artifact. In a later analysis, a clonal expansion index was calculated for each public chain from normalized within-repertoire ranks of inferred template counts. A later analysis computed generation probabilities with a VDJ recombination model fitted to out-of-frame rearrangements, and checked the results against IGoR. In a later analysis, hypergeometric tests were used to score TCR-TCR, TCR-HLA and TCR-CMV co-occurrence, with a repertoire-size bias correction applied to TCR pairs. To estimate false discovery rates, a later analysis permuted the HLA or CMV assignments 20 times. In a later analysis, co-occurring TCRs were grouped using DBSCAN, and TCRdist sequence similarity was added for clustering within HLA-allele-positive subsets. Repertoires with fewer than 30,000 or more than 120,000 public chains, plus five repertoires with anomalous nucleotide sharing, were excluded from co-occurrence clustering. Entries here come from immuneACCESS through TCRdb and include only in-frame sequences with V and J called. Some clones fail to appear in such tables; in the studies checked, an unresolved V gene covers under half of the shortfall, and the cause of the remainder is unknown. V and J calls and clone size come straight from that table; D and trimming were deduced from the DNA. This sample comprises approximately 250,000 clones, over 75% of them detected only once. The biggest ten clones account for around 0.44% of the sample.

The CDR3, from cysteine to phenylalanine, totals 11 residues. Left in the record is the CDR3 DNA by itself, 33 bases read in frame from the first base. CDR1 SGHRS and CDR2 YFSETQ were looked up in the germline V gene. The junction carries 3 bases between V and J, which are trimmed by 2 bases and 6 bases respectively. The sequence came from a boy aged 5-17 years in good health and CMV-seronegative. The sample was PBMCs. The chain employs TRBV5-1 and TRBJ2-1, with no reliable assignment of the D segment. Read as DNA, the sequence is TGCGCCAGCAGCTTCAGCAATGAGCAGTTCTTC. It translates as CASSFSNEQFF.